The 17 T cell receptor beta chains given below trace back to one sample, sequenced in a study of shared clonotypes between healthy human individuals. Naive CD8 cells lacked CD45RO, underwent positive selection for CCR7 and left out terminally differentiated effector memory CD45RA+ cells. TCRdb's copy holds only in-frame clones and misses some; the assay was immunoSEQ multiplex PCR. The sample lists about 2.1 million clones, approximately 92% occurring once. Specimen: naive CD8+ T cells from PBMCs. The receptor set was obtained from a man in his late teens or twenties in good health. Some clones in this sample may be carry-over from other donors' samples.

The CDR3, as DNA: TGTGCCAGCAGCTACCCGACTAGCAATGAGCAGTTCTTC. Translation gives CASSYPTSNEQFF. V is TRBV7-9 and J is TRBJ2-1; possible D gene TRBD2, 6 bases. V was shortened by 4 bases and J by 6 bases, with 10 bases between the two germline ends. CDR1 is SEHNR and CDR2 is FQNEAQ in the germline V gene (reference sequence). The CDR3 runs to 13 residues.

The chain carries TRBV27 and TRBJ2-7; 11 nucleotides agree with TRBD1. Germline loops: CDR1 MNHEY, CDR2 SMNVEV (reference sequence). The CDR3 contains 14 residues. Losses at the gene ends were 5 bases for V and 5 bases for J; bases not matched to a gene: 5. The CDR3 loop is CASSIRTGGDEQYF. The CDR3, as DNA: TGTGCCAGCAGTATCCGGACAGGGGGCGACGAGCAGTACTTC.

CDR3 nucleotide sequence: TGTGCCAGCAGCTTATCAGGCGGGGGGTTCGAGCAGTACTTC. Translating it yields CASSLSGGGFEQYF. The chain joins TRBV11-2 to TRBJ2-7, with TRBD2 identical over 8 bases. Germline-derived CDR1 and CDR2 are SGHAT and FQNNGV. CDR3 length: 14 amino acids. J gave up 6 bases and V 2 bases, and 6 bases lay outside the gene matches.

The chain couples TRBV7-9 to TRBJ2-4; tentative D call: TRBD2 (5 bases). V lost 3 bases and J lost 0, with 18 bases in between. Germline loops: CDR1 SEHNR, CDR2 FQNEAQ (reference sequence). This CDR3 is 18 amino acids long. CDR3 bases: TGTGCCAGCAGCTTTCTCCAGTCCACCCGGGGAGCCAAAAACATTCAGTACTTC. It is translated as CASSFLQSTRGAKNIQYF. The full variable domain, with the rest looked up from reference TRBV7-9 and TRBJ2-4, is DTGVSQNPRHKITKRGQNVTFRCDPISEHNRLYWYRQTLGQGPEFLTYFQNEAQLEKSRLLSDRFSAERPKGSFSTLEIQRTEQGDSAMYLCASSFLQSTRGAKNIQYFGAGTRLSVL.

The chain has TRBV27 and TRBJ1-3, with unresolved D. Germline V lookup: CDR1 MNHEY, CDR2 SMNVEV (reference sequence). There are 15 residues in the CDR3. V was shortened by 3 bases and J by 3 bases, with 12 bases between the two germline ends. CDR3 nucleotide sequence: TGTGCCAGCAGTTTGAGCCCTTCAGTTGGAAACACCATATATTTT. This sequence encodes CASSLSPSVGNTIYF.

This rearrangement joins TRBV5-1 to TRBJ2-1, with 7 bases aligning to TRBD1. The CDR3 has 14 residues. Germline values: CDR1 SGHRS, CDR2 YFSETQ. Losses at the gene ends were 4 bases for V and 6 bases for J; bases not matched to a gene: 7. The CDR3, as DNA: TGCGCCAGCAGCCTCACAGGGGTCGGCAATGAGCAGTTCTTC. Protein product: CASSLTGVGNEQFF.

The gene calls are TRBV7-2 and TRBJ1-1; unclear D gene. The CDR3 is 14 residues long. CDR1 and CDR2 (germline): SGHTA, FQGNSA. V was cut by 5 bases and J by 6 bases, with 16 bases left in between. In nucleotides, the CDR3 is TGTGCCAGCAGCCCAAACCCCACTGTCTCTGAAGCTTTCTTT. Translating it yields CASSPNPTVSEAFF.

V is TRBV6-6 and J is TRBJ2-1, with 8 bases identical to TRBD2. The V gene's germline CDR1 is MNHNY and CDR2 SVGAGI (reference sequence). The CDR3 has 16 amino acids. The V segment lost 2 bases and the J segment 8 bases; nucleotides outside the gene matches: 11. CDR3 amino acids: CASSYTTGTSADEQFF. The CDR3 region has the DNA TGTGCCAGCAGTTACACCACCGGGACTAGTGCAGATGAGCAGTTCTTC.

The gene calls are TRBV25-1 and TRBJ1-2; 8 bases line up with TRBD1. CDR1 and CDR2 (germline): MGHDK, SYGVNS. Unmatched junction bases numbered 5, after V lost 8 bases and J lost 6 bases. The CDR3 spans 12 residues. The CDR3: CASGGQGDGYTF. Here the CDR3 DNA reads TGTGCCAGCGGAGGACAGGGAGATGGCTACACCTTC.

This clone was seen only once. The gene calls are TRBV7-9 and TRBJ2-7; D gene uncertain. V lost 4 bases to trimming and J lost 2 bases, with 18 bases between them. CDR1 is SEHNR, CDR2 FQNEAQ, per germline (reference sequence). This CDR3 is 16 amino acids long. The CDR3: CASSSGSTATAYEQYF. The CDR3 DNA follows: TGTGCCAGCAGCTCCGGATCCACAGCTACAGCCTACGAGCAGTACTTC.

With regard to this clone: A read error may produce the germline difference seen at one junction end. The same CDR3 arises from other DNA sequences in this sample as well. The chain couples TRBV27 to TRBJ2-7; 9 bases match TRBD1. This CDR3 comprises 15 residues. Germline CDR1 MNHEY, CDR2 SMNVEV (reference sequence). The CDR3 reads CASSLSGTGLYEQYF. CDR3 nucleotides: TGTGCCAGCAGTTTATCTGGGACAGGGTTATACGAACAGTACTTC.

The chain has TRBV7-8 and TRBJ2-1; D not certain. Trimming pared 2 bases from V and 9 bases from J, leaving 8 bases between. This CDR3 comprises 12 residues. The germline V gene encodes CDR1 SGHVS and CDR2 FQNEAQ. The CDR3, as DNA: TGTGCCAGCAGCTTACCCTCTGCTGAGCAGTTCTTC. It specifies CASSLPSAEQFF.

Only one count was recorded for this clone. This chain uses TRBV11-2 with TRBJ2-7, with TRBD1 as a possible D gene (6 bases). V was clipped by 7 bases and J by 1 base, with 17 bases between them. This CDR3 is 15 amino acids long. The germline CDR1 and CDR2 sequences are SGHAT and FQNNGV. The CDR3 sequence is CASTSGDRRSYEQYF. CDR3 bases: TGTGCCAGCACCAGCGGAGACAGGCGGTCCTACGAGCAGTACTTC.

The chain links TRBV7-6 to TRBJ2-1, with a tentative D call TRBD2 (6 bases). This CDR3 is built from 16 residues. Germline-derived CDR1 and CDR2 are SGHVS and FNYEAQ. V gave up 7 bases and J gave up 9 bases, with 25 bases separating them. This CDR3 is CASTSRLLSGVGEQFF. CDR3 DNA sequence: TGTGCCAGCACCTCTAGACTCCTATCGGGGGTCGGTGAGCAGTTCTTC.

The chain joins TRBV5-4 to TRBJ1-3; D not certain. CDR1 SGHNT and CDR2 YYREEE come from the germline V gene (reference sequence). V was shortened by 4 bases and J by 2 bases, with 10 bases between the two germline ends. CDR3 length: 14 amino acids. The CDR3 sequence: CASSDIGAGNTIYF. In nucleotides, the CDR3 is TGTGCCAGCAGCGACATCGGGGCTGGAAACACCATATATTTT.

The chain has TRBV19 and TRBJ2-1; weak D call: TRBD1 (5 bases). V was shortened by 5 bases and J by 0 bases, with 11 bases between the two germline ends. The CDR3 consists of 15 residues. CDR1 and CDR2 from the germline V gene are LNHDA and SQIVND (reference sequence). DNA for the CDR3: TGTGCCAGTAGTCCTTACAGGAGCTCCTACAATGAGCAGTTCTTC. This sequence encodes CASSPYRSSYNEQFF.

The gene calls are TRBV13 and TRBJ2-3; 8 bases line up with TRBD2. Looked up from germline, CDR1 is PRHDT and CDR2 is FYEKMQ (reference sequence). This CDR3 comprises 16 residues. J was trimmed by 2 bases and V by 0 bases; bases with no gene match: 4. The CDR3 nucleotides are TGTGCCAGCAGCTTAGGCCCCGGGGGGGACACAGATACGCAGTATTTT. Amino acid sequence: CASSLGPGGDTDTQYF. Using reference TRBV13 and TRBJ2-3 for the parts outside the CDR3, the full variable domain is AAGVIQSPRHLIKEKRETATLKCYPIPRHDTVYWYQQGPGQDPQFLISFYEKMQSDKGSIPDRFSAQQFSDYHSELNMSSLELGDSALYFCASSLGPGGDTDTQYFGPGTRLTVL.